The 5 T cell receptor beta chains listed next were all sequenced from one sample in a study of CD8 T cells in ankylosing spondylitis. TCRdb used MiXCR to reprocess the 5' RACE reads, holding one entry per CDR3 protein. The data contain roughly 180,000 distinct CDR3 sequences, around 9.6% of them singletons. Sequencing used blood, either unsorted or a sorted T cell fraction (not recorded which). All receptors come from a female donor with ankylosing spondylitis or in good health (not recorded which).

The chain combines TRBV7-9 with TRBJ2-1; the D gene is possibly TRBD1 (6 bases). Looked up from germline, CDR1 is SEHNR and CDR2 is FQNEAQ (reference sequence). V lost 1 base, J lost 10 bases, and 17 bases lay in between. CDR3 size: 15 residues. Written as DNA, the CDR3 is TGTGCCAGCAGCTTAGGGCAGGGGCCCCAGGAAGAGCAGTTCTTC. This translates into CASSLGQGPQEEQFF.

This clonotype was found a few times. V and J are TRBV14 and TRBJ2-1, with TRBD2 identical over 8 bases. Germline CDR1 SGHDN, CDR2 FVKESK. V dropped 1 base and J dropped 3; count of bases not matched to a gene: 2. The CDR3 sequence is 15 residues long. CDR3 residues: CASSQGAGVYNEQFF. The DNA of the CDR3 is TGTGCCAGCAGCCAAGGAGCGGGGGTCTACAATGAGCAGTTCTTC.

This clonotype was detected a few times. J is TRBJ1-2 and V is TRBV7-9, with D unclear. Germline lookup yields CDR1 SEHNR and CDR2 FQNEAQ (reference sequence). This CDR3 is 9 amino acids long. CDR3 sequence: CTLGYGYTF. CDR3 coding DNA: TGTACCCTTGGGTATGGCTACACCTTC. Full variable domain (rest looked up from reference TRBV7-9 and TRBJ1-2): DTGVSQNPRHKITKRGQNVTFRCDPISEHNRLYWYRQTLGQGPEFLTYFQNEAQLEKSRLLSDRFSAERPKGSFSTLEIQRTEQGDSAMYLCTLGYGYTFGSGTRLTVV.

This chain joins TRBV29-1 and TRBJ2-2; D not certain. The CDR3 loop spans 12 amino acids. In germline, CDR1 is SQVTM, CDR2 ANQGSEA. Trimming removed 7 bases from V and 6 bases from J, with 12 bases in between. CDR3 bases: TGCAGCGCTCACGGCCCCTCCGGGGAGCTGTTTTTT. Translating it yields CSAHGPSGELFF.

The chain links TRBV7-8 to TRBJ2-7, with TRBD1 as a possible D gene (5 bases). V lost 7 bases, J lost 4 bases, and 17 bases lay in between. The CDR3 totals 14 residues. Germline V gene lookup returns CDR1 SGHVS and CDR2 FQNEAQ. The CDR3 DNA reads TGTGCCAGCAATGAAGTTGGGCAGGGTTACGAGCAGTACTTC. Amino acid sequence: CASNEVGQGYEQYF.